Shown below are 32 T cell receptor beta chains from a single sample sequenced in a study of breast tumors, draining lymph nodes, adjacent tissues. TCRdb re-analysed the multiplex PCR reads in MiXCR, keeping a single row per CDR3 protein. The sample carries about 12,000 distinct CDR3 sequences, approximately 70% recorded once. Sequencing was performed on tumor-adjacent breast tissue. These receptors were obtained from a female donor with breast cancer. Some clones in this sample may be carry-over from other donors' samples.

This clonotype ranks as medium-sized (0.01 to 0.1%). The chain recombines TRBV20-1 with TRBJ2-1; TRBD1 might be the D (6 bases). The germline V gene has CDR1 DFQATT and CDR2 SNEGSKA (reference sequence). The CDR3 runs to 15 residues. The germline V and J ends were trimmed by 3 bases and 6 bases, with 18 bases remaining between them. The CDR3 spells CSASPLEQGGNEQFF. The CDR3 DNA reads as TGCAGTGCTAGCCCCCTCGAACAGGGCGGCAATGAGCAGTTCTTC.

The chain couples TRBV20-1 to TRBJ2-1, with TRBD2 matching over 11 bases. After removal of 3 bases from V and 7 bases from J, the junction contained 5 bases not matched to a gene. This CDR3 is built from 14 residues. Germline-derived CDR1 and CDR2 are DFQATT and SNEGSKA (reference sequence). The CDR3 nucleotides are TGCAGTGCTAGGATACTAGCGGGAGTTAATGAGCAGTTCTTC. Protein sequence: CSARILAGVNEQFF.

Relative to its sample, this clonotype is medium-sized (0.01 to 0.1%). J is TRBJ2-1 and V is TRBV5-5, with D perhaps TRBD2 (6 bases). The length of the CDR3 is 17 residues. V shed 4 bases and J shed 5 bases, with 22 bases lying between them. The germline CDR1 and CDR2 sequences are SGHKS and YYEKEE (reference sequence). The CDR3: CASSLTGTGVQDNEQFF. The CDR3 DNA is TGTGCCAGCAGCCTCACGGGTACGGGAGTTCAGGACAATGAGCAGTTCTTC.

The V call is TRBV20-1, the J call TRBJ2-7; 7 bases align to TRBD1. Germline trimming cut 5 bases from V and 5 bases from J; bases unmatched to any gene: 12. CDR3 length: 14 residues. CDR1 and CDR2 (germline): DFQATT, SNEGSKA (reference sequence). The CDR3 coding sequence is TGCAGTGCTTCAACCCGGACAGGACTCCACGAGCAGTACTTC. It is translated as CSASTRTGLHEQYF.

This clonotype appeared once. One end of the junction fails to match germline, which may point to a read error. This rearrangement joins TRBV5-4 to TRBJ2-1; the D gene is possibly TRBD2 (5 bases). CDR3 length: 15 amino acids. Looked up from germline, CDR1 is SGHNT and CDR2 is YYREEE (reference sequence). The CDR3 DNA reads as TGTGCCAGCAGCTTGGACTCGGGGTACTACAATGGGCAGTTCTTC. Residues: CASSLDSGYYNGQFF.

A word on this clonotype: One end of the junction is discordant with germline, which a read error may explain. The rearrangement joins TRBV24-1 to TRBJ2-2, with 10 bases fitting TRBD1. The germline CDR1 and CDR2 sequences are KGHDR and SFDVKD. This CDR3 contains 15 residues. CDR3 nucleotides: TGTGCCACTAGTGACGACAGGGGGCAGGGCGGGGAGCTGTTTTTT. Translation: CATSDDRGQGGELFF.

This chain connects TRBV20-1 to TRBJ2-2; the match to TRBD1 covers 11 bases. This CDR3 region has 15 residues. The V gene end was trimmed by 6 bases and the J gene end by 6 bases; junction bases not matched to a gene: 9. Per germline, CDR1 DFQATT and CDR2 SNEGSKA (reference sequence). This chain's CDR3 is CSAKPGTGGAGELFF. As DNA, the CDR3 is TGCAGTGCCAAGCCCGGGACAGGGGGAGCCGGGGAGCTGTTTTTT.

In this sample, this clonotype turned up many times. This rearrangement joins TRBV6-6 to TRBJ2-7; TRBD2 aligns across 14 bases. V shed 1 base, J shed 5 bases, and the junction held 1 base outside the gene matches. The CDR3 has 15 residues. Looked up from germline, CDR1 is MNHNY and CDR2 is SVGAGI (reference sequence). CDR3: CASSYWGLAGDEQYF. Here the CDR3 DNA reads TGTGCCAGCAGTTACTGGGGACTAGCGGGAGACGAGCAGTACTTC.

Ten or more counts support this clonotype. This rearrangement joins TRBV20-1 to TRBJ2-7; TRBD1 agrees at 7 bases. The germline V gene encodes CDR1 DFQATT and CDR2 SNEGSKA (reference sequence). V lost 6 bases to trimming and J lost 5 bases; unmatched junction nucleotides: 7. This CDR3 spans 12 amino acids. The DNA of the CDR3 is TGCAGTGCACTCACAGGGGTGCACGAGCAGTACTTC. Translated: CSALTGVHEQYF.

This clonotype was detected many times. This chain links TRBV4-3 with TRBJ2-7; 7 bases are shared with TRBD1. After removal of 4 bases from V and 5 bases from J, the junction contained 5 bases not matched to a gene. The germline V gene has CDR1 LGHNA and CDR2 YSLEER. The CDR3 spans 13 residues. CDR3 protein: CASSPEGADEQYF. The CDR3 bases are TGCGCCAGCAGCCCCGAGGGGGCGGACGAGCAGTACTTC.

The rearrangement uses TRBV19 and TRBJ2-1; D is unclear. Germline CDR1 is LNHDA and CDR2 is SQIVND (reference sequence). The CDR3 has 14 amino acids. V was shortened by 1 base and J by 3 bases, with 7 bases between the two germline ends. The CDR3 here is CASSIGIFYNEQFF. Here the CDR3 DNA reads TGTGCCAGTAGTATAGGAATATTCTACAATGAGCAGTTCTTC.

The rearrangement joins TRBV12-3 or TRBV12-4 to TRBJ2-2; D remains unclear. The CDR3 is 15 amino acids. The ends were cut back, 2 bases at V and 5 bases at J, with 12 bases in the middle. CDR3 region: CASSLYQTGTGELFF. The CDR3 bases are TGTGCCAGCAGTTTATACCAGACGGGTACCGGGGAGCTGTTTTTT.

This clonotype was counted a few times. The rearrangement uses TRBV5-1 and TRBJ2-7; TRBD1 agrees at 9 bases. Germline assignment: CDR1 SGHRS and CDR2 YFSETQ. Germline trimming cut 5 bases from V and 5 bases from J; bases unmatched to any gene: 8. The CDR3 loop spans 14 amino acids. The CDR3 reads CASRRGQGTDEQYF. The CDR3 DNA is TGCGCCAGCAGGAGGGGACAGGGAACGGACGAGCAGTACTTC. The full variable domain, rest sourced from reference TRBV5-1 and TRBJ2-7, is KAGVTQTPRYLIKTRGQQVTLSCSPISGHRSVSWYQQTPGQGLQFLFEYFSETQRNKGNFPGRFSGRQFSNSRSEMNVSTLELGDSALYLCASRRGQGTDEQYFGPGTRLTVT.

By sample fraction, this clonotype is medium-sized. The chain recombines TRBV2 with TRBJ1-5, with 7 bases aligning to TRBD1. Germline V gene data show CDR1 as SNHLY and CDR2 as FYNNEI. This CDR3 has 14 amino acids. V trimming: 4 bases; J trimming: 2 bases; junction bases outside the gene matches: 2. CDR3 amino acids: CASSVQGGNQPQHF. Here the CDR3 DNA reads TGTGCCAGCAGTGTTCAGGGGGGCAATCAGCCCCAGCATTTT.

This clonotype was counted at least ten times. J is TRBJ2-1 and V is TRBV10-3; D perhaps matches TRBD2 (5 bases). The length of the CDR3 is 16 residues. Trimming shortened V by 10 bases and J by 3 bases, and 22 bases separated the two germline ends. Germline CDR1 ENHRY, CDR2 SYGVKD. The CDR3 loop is CASQAGFERHYNEQFF. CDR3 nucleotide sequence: TGTGCCAGCCAGGCGGGCTTCGAGCGGCACTACAATGAGCAGTTCTTC.

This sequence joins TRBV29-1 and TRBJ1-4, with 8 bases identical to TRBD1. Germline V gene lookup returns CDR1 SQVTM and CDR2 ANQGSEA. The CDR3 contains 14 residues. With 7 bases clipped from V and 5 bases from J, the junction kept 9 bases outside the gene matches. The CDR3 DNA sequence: TGCAGCGCCGGGACAGGCTCTTTAAATGAAAAACTGTTTTTT. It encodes CSAGTGSLNEKLFF.

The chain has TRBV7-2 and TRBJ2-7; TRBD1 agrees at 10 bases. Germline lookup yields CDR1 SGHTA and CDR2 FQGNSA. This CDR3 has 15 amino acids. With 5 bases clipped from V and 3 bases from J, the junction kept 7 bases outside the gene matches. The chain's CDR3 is CASSPDRGLGYEQYF. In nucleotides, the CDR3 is TGTGCCAGCAGCCCCGACAGGGGGCTTGGCTACGAGCAGTACTTC.

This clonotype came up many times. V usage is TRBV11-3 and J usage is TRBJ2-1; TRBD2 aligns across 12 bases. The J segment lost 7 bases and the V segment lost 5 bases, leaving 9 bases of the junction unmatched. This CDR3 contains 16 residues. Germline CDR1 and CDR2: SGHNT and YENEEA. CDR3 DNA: TGTGCCAGCAGCGTCCAGGGACTAGCGGGTTTTAATGAGCAGTTCTTC. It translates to CASSVQGLAGFNEQFF.

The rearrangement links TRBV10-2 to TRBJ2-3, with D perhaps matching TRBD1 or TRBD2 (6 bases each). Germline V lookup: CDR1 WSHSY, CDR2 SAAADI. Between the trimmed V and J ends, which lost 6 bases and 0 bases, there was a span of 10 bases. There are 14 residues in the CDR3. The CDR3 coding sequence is TGCGCCAGCAGGAGGGGGGAGAGCACAGATACGCAGTATTTT. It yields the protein CASRRGESTDTQYF.

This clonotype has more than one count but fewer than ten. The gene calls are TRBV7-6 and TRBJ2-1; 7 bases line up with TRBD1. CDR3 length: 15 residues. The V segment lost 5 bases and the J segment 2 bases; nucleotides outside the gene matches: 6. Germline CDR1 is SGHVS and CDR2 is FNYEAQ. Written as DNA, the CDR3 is TGTGCCAGCAGCACCTCGACAGGGCCCTACAATGAGCAGTTCTTC. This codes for CASSTSTGPYNEQFF.

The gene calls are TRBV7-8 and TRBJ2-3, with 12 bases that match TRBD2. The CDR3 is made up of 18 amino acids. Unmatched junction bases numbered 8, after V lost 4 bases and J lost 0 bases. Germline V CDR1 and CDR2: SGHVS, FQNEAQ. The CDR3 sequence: CASSSGLAGTVSTDTQYF. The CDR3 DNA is TGTGCCAGCAGCTCCGGACTAGCGGGAACTGTTAGCACAGATACGCAGTATTTT.

CDR3 nucleotides: TGTGCCAGCAGTTTTAGGGGTGTGACCTACGAGCAGTACTTC. Translated: CASSFRGVTYEQYF. This rearrangement joins TRBV12-3 or TRBV12-4 to TRBJ2-7, with D possibly TRBD1 on 5 matching bases. V shed 3 bases and J shed 2 bases, with 11 bases lying between them. The CDR3 has 14 residues.

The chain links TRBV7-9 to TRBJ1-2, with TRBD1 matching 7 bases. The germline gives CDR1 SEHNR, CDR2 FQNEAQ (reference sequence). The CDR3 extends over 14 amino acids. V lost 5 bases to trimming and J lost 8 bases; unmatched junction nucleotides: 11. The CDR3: CASSPRTGTMGYTF. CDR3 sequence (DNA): TGTGCCAGCAGCCCTAGGACAGGAACTATGGGCTACACCTTC.

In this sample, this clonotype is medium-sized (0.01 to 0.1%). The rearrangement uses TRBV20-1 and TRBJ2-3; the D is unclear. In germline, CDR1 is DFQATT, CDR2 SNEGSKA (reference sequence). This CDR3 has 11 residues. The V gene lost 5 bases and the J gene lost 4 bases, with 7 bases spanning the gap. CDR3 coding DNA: TGCAGTGCTCTCCGGTCAGATACGCAGTATTTT. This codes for CSALRSDTQYF.

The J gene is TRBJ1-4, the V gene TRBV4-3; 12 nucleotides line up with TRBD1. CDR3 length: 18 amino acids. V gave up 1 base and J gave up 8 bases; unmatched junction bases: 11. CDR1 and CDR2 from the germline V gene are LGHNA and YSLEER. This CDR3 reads CASSQGWGQGALGEKLFF. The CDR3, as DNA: TGCGCCAGCAGCCAAGGATGGGGACAGGGGGCTTTAGGGGAAAAACTGTTTTTT.

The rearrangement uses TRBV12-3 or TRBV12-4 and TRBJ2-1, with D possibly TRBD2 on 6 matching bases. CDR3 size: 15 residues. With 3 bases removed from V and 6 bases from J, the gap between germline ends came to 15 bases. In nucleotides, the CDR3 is TGTGCCAGCAGTTTCCGGGACTTGCGGGTCAATGAGCAGTTCTTC. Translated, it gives CASSFRDLRVNEQFF.

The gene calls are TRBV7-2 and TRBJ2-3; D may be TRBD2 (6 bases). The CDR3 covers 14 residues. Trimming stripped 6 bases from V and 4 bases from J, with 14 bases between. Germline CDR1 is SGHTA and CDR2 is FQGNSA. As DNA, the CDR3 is TGTGCCAGCAGGCCGGGGACTGCTGCAGATACGCAGTATTTT. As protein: CASRPGTAADTQYF.

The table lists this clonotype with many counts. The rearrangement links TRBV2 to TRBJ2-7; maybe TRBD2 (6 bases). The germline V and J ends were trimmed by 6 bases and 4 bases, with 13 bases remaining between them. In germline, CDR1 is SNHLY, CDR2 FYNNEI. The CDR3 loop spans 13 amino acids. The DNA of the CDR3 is TGTGCCAGCAGGGGAGGTGGATTATACGAGCAGTACTTC. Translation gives CASRGGGLYEQYF.

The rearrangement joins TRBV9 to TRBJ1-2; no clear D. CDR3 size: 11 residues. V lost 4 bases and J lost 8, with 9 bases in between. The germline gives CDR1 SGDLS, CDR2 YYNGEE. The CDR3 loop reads CASSSPVGYTF. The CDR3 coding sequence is TGTGCCAGCAGCTCTCCGGTAGGCTACACCTTC.

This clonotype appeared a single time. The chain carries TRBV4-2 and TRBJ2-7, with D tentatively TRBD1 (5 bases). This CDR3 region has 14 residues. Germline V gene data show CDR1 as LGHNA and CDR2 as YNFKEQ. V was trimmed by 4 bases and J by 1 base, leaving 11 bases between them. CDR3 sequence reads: CASSPETASYEQYF. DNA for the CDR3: TGTGCCAGCAGCCCCGAGACAGCATCCTACGAGCAGTACTTC.

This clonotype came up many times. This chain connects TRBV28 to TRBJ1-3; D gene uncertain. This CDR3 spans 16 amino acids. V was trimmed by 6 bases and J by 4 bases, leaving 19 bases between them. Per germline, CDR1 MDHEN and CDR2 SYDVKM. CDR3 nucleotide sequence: TGTGCCAGCAGACCAGGAAATCCCTCTCTAGGAAACACCATATATTTT. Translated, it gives CASRPGNPSLGNTIYF.

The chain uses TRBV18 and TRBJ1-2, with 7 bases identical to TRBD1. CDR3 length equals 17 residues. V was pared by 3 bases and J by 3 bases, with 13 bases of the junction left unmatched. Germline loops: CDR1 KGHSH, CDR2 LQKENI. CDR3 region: CASSPEGTALGYYGYTF. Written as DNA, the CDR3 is TGTGCCAGCTCACCTGAGGGGACAGCCCTGGGCTACTATGGCTACACCTTC.